A selection of T cell receptor beta chains follows, all from one sample in a study of T cell responses to AZD1222 COVID-19 vaccine. The assay was immunoSEQ multiplex PCR, and TCRdb's table has in-frame clones only and misses some. Of 100,000 to 120,000 clones detected, about 90% appear once; the ten largest clones hold more than 14%. The source material was peripheral blood, sampled 28 days after the second AZD1222 dose. These receptors were taken from an adult who received the AZD1222 COVID-19 vaccine. CDR3s include the opening cysteine and the closing phenylalanine or tryptophan. The D gene is left open where the match is weak. Size is omitted from some rows. Given values are once, few, many or a class for expanded clones.

V gene,D gene,J gene,clone size,CDR3 DNA,CDR3 protein
TRBV28,TRBD2,TRBJ2-2,few,TGTGCCAGCAGTTTCCCCGGACTAGCGGGAGGCGAAACCGGGGAGCTGTTTTTT,CASSFPGLAGGETGELFF
TRBV7-3,-,TRBJ2-2,-,TGTGCCAGCAGCTCCGGACCATTCGGGGGCGGGGAGCTGTTTTTT,CASSSGPFGGGELFF
TRBV5-4,TRBD1,TRBJ1-3,-,TGTGCCAGCAGCACGGACAGGGTGAACACCATATATTTT,CASSTDRVNTIYF
TRBV3-1/TRBV3-2,-,TRBJ1-1,-,TGTGCCAGCAGCACCAATCTGAACACTGAAGCTTTCTTT,CASSTNLNTEAFF
TRBV12-5,-,TRBJ1-4,-,TGTGCTAGTGGTTTCCTCGTTTGGAATGCAACTAATGAAAAACTGTTTTTT,CASGFLVWNATNEKLFF
TRBV13,TRBD2,TRBJ2-3,-,TGTGCCAGCAGCTCACTAGCGGGGGGCTACACAGATACGCAGTATTTT,CASSSLAGGYTDTQYF
TRBV28,TRBD1,TRBJ2-5,once,TGTGCCAGCAGCTATCTTACAGGGGGTGGAGAGACCCAGTACTTC,CASSYLTGGGETQYF
TRBV25-1,-,TRBJ1-6,-,TGTGCCAGCAGTCCGGGATGGGATTCACCCCTCCACTTT,CASSPGWDSPLHF
TRBV5-4,-,TRBJ1-1,-,TGTGCCAGCAGCCGCGGCATGAACACTGAAGCTTTCTTT,CASSRGMNTEAFF
TRBV4-2,-,TRBJ1-6,-,TGTGCCAGCAGCCAAGATCCCCTGTCCGGGACAATTACCGGCCCCCTCCACTTT,CASSQDPLSGTITGPLHF
TRBV7-2,TRBD2,TRBJ2-2,-,TGTGCCAGCAGCTTAGACCTAGCGGGAGTGGGCACCGGGGAGCTGTTTTTT,CASSLDLAGVGTGELFF
TRBV3-1/TRBV3-2,-,TRBJ2-7,-,TGTGCCAGCAGCCCGGGGGTTCTCTCCTACGAGCAGTACTTC,CASSPGVLSYEQYF
TRBV5-4,-,TRBJ2-2,-,TGTGCCAGCACCCTAGTTCCCGGAACGGGCGGGGAGCTGTTTTTT,CASTLVPGTGGELFF
TRBV12-3/TRBV12-4,-,TRBJ1-5,few,TGTGCCAGCAGTTGGGGTGGCAATCAGCCCCAGCATTTT,CASSWGGNQPQHF
TRBV6-5,-,TRBJ2-7,-,TGTGCCAGCAGTTACTCGATCAAGCGGATCTACGAGCAGTACTTC,CASSYSIKRIYEQYF
TRBV25-1,TRBD1,TRBJ1-6,-,TGTGCCAGCAGTGCCGGGACAGGGGTAAATTCACCCCTCCACTTT,CASSAGTGVNSPLHF
TRBV9,TRBD1,TRBJ1-6,-,TGTGCCAGCAGTCTTTGGGGGGACAGGCATAATTCACCCCTCCACTTT,CASSLWGDRHNSPLHF
TRBV27,TRBD1,TRBJ1-2,once,TGTGCCAGCAGTTTCCGCAGGGGGTCCTATGGCTACACCTTC,CASSFRRGSYGYTF
TRBV12-3/TRBV12-4,-,TRBJ1-2,-,TGTGCCAGCAGTTTAGATCCAGGCTATGGCTACACCTTC,CASSLDPGYGYTF
TRBV6-5,-,TRBJ1-1,-,TGTGCCAGCACCGGCTCTTGGGAAGGCACTGAAGCTTTCTTT,CASTGSWEGTEAFF
TRBV4-1,-,TRBJ1-2,-,TGCGCCAGCAGCCAGGGTGACTATGGCTACACCTTC,CASSQGDYGYTF
TRBV9,TRBD2,TRBJ2-3,-,TGTGCCAGCAGAGAGGGACTAGCGGGCACAGATACGCAGTATTTT,CASREGLAGTDTQYF
TRBV5-1,-,TRBJ2-5,few,TGCGCCAGCAGCTTGGTCCGGGAGTCCGGTTGGGAAGAGACCCAGTACTTC,CASSLVRESGWEETQYF
TRBV27,TRBD1,TRBJ1-1,few,TGTGCCAGCAGTCGGCAGGGGGCGGGTGGAGCTGAAGCTTTCTTT,CASSRQGAGGAEAFF
TRBV28,-,TRBJ2-7,-,TGTGCCAGCAGTGCGCCGGGAACGGGATCCTCCGAGCAGTACTTC,CASSAPGTGSSEQYF
TRBV19,-,TRBJ1-2,-,TGTGCCAGTACCCTAGGGGGGCGGCAGACCGGGTATGGCTACACCTTC,CASTLGGRQTGYGYTF
TRBV14,-,TRBJ2-7,-,TGTGCCAGCAGCCAAGTAACGGGCTACGAGCAGTACTTC,CASSQVTGYEQYF
TRBV2,-,TRBJ1-5,-,TGTGCCAGCAGTAGAGAAGAGAGGGTTTATAGCAATCAGCCCCAGCATTTT,CASSREERVYSNQPQHF
TRBV18,TRBD1,TRBJ2-3,-,TGTGCCAGCTCACCCGGGACAGCTACAGATACGCAGTATTTT,CASSPGTATDTQYF
TRBV7-9,-,TRBJ2-1,-,TGTGCCAGCAGCCCGAGAAGGTACAATGAGCAGTTCTTC,CASSPRRYNEQFF
TRBV27,-,TRBJ2-3,-,TGTGCCAGCAGTTTACCTAGCACAGATACGCAGTATTTT,CASSLPSTDTQYF
TRBV24-1,TRBD2,TRBJ2-7,-,TGTGCCACCAGTGATGGATCTAGCGGGAGGACTTACGAGCAGTACTTC,CATSDGSSGRTYEQYF
TRBV7-8,-,TRBJ2-7,-,TGTGCCAGCAGCTTCTCTGTCGAGCAGTACTTC,CASSFSVEQYF
TRBV3-1/TRBV3-2,-,TRBJ1-5,-,TGTGCCAGCAGCCAAGATGGCACCGGGGTAGGCGTCCAGCCCCAGCATTTT,CASSQDGTGVGVQPQHF
TRBV10-3,-,TRBJ2-3,once,TGTGCCATCAGTGAGTCCTCGGGAGCAGGTGATACGCAGTATTTT,CAISESSGAGDTQYF
TRBV30,-,TRBJ2-1,-,TGTGCCTGGAGAGGCCAGGGGAACAATGAGCAGTTCTTC,CAWRGQGNNEQFF
TRBV6-4,-,TRBJ1-1,-,TGTGCCAGCAGTGTTCAGCCGAACACTGAAGCTTTCTTT,CASSVQPNTEAFF
TRBV18,TRBD1,TRBJ1-2,-,TGTGCCAGCTCATCGACAGGGGGGGACAGTGTTAACTATGGCTACACCTTC,CASSSTGGDSVNYGYTF
TRBV6-1,-,TRBJ1-2,few,TGTGCCAGCAGTGAAGCCAATTTTGGCTACACCTTC,CASSEANFGYTF
TRBV24-1,-,TRBJ2-1,-,TGTGCCACCAGTGAAGGGGCTAGCGCGGGCATTAACTACAATGAGCAGTTCTTC,CATSEGASAGINYNEQFF
TRBV4-1,-,TRBJ1-6,-,TGCGCCAGCAGCCAAGAGATGGGGGCGGTTAATTCACCCCTCCACTTT,CASSQEMGAVNSPLHF
TRBV15,TRBD1,TRBJ2-3,once,TGTGCCACCAGCAGAGTAGCCGGGACAGGGGATTCAAACACAGATACGCAGTATTTT,CATSRVAGTGDSNTDTQYF
TRBV6-5,-,TRBJ1-5,-,TGTGCCAGCCAGGAGGGGACGGATCAGCCCCAGCATTTT,CASQEGTDQPQHF
TRBV27,-,TRBJ2-7,-,TGTGCCAGCAGTTTCCTCCCGGGGGGCATGGGCTCCTACGAGCAGTACTTC,CASSFLPGGMGSYEQYF
TRBV3-1/TRBV3-2,-,TRBJ2-7,-,TGTGCCAGCAGTCAGGCCCTGGGCAGCTCCTACGAGCAGTACTTC,CASSQALGSSYEQYF
TRBV5-4,-,TRBJ1-2,-,TGTGCCAGCAGCTTGGGTAGGACAGAGTATGGCTACACCTTC,CASSLGRTEYGYTF
TRBV24-1,-,TRBJ1-2,-,TGTGCCACCAGCCAGAGCACAGGGCACTATGGCTACACCTTC,CATSQSTGHYGYTF
TRBV25-1,-,TRBJ1-2,once,TGTGCCAGCAGTGAATGGCCTTTATATGGCTACACCTTC,CASSEWPLYGYTF
TRBV12-3/TRBV12-4,-,TRBJ1-1,-,TGTGCCAGCAGTTTATTCGGCGGAGAGGAGGCTTTCTTT,CASSLFGGEEAFF
TRBV5-4,-,TRBJ1-5,once,TGTGCCAGCAGCTTGGGCAGCAATCAGCCCCAGCATTTT,CASSLGSNQPQHF
TRBV4-1,-,TRBJ1-5,-,TGCGCCAGCAGCTCTTGGGAGGGAGGGCAGCCCCAGCATTTT,CASSSWEGGQPQHF
TRBV19,-,TRBJ2-1,-,TGTGCCAGTAGTATAGATCTTAACGGAGGGGAAAGTAATGAGCAGTTCTTC,CASSIDLNGGESNEQFF
TRBV30,TRBD1,TRBJ2-4,-,TGTGCCTGGGGCGCCAGGGGGTTAATCTCCCAAAACATTCAGTACTTC,CAWGARGLISQNIQYF
TRBV5-4,TRBD2,TRBJ2-1,-,TGTGCCAGCAGCCCCCCCGGGACTAGCGGGAGGTATGAGCAGTTCTTC,CASSPPGTSGRYEQFF
TRBV6-6,-,TRBJ1-5,-,TGTGCCAGCAGTCCCGTAGGCGCCAGCAATCAGCCCCAGCATTTT,CASSPVGASNQPQHF
TRBV7-9,TRBD2,TRBJ2-1,-,TGTGCCAGCAGATTATCCAGCGGGGAGAATGAGCAGTTCTTC,CASRLSSGENEQFF
TRBV2,TRBD2,TRBJ2-1,once,TGTGCCAGCCTATTCGGGGGGGACAATGAGCAGTTCTTC,CASLFGGDNEQFF
TRBV14,-,TRBJ2-1,-,TGTGCCAGCAGCCAAGAAATCAATAGAGCCGACAATGAGCAGTTCTTC,CASSQEINRADNEQFF
TRBV19,-,TRBJ1-4,-,TGTGCCAGTAGCCCCACACCAACTAATGAAAAACTGTTTTTT,CASSPTPTNEKLFF
TRBV6-6,-,TRBJ2-7,-,TGTGCCAGCAGTCGTAGGGACTCATACGAGCAGTACTTC,CASSRRDSYEQYF